The present T cell receptor beta chain was sequenced within a study of blood T cell repertoires in COVID-19. Repertoires were generated with immunoSEQ multiplex PCR, while TCRdb's copy carries only in-frame clones and drops some. The sample contains under 150,000 clones, 88% of which appear only once. The CDR3 totals 16 residues. Germline CDR1 KGHSH, CDR2 LQKENI. Between the trimmed V and J ends, which lost 6 bases and 4 bases, there was a span of 21 bases. The specimen sequenced was peripheral blood. This sequence was found in a human donor in a cohort sampled during active COVID-19. V is TRBV18 and J is TRBJ1-2; D possibly corresponds to TRBD1 (6 bases). The CDR3 DNA reads as TGTGCCAGCTCCCCTTTAGCCAACCAGGGGAGCTATGGCTACACCTTC. Protein sequence: CASSPLANQGSYGYTF.